The following is a T cell receptor beta chain sequence with its context. The data belong to a study of blood T cell repertoires in COVID-19. On the study more broadly: The analysed material was cDNA or gDNA that came from T cells, B-cell-depleted T cells, or PBMCs.

TCRdb keeps only in-frame clones here, not all; method: immunoSEQ multiplex PCR. The data hold roughly 200,000 clones, with approximately 83% observed a single time. Followed longitudinally, the Seattle patients had been enrolled during active infection. CDR3 length: 13 amino acids. Germline lookup yields CDR1 MGHDK and CDR2 SYGVNS. The V and J ends lost 7 bases and 2 bases, in that order; junction bases with no gene match: 3. Sequencing was performed on peripheral blood. The clonotype originates from a woman in her 40s with COVID-19, enrolled during active disease. The chain carries TRBV25-1 and TRBJ2-7; 9 bases are a match to TRBD2. Here the CDR3 reads CASTLAGAYEQYF. The CDR3 DNA follows: TGTGCCAGCACCTTAGCGGGAGCCTACGAGCAGTACTTC.